A single sample gave rise to the 29 T cell receptor beta chains below, sequenced in a study of blood T cell repertoires in COVID-19. TCRdb keeps only in-frame clones here, not all; method: immunoSEQ multiplex PCR. The data contain about 160,000 clones, 80% to 90% of them singletons. The source material was peripheral blood. These receptors all stem from an older woman who had recovered from COVID-19.

The V and J genes are TRBV20-1 and TRBJ2-5, with D hard to call. In germline, CDR1 is DFQATT, CDR2 SNEGSKA (reference sequence). The V gene lost 2 bases and the J gene lost 4 bases, with 5 bases spanning the gap. There are 11 residues in the CDR3. CDR3 bases: TGCAGTGCTAGACTTGTAGAGACCCAGTACTTC. Protein product: CSARLVETQYF.

This clone has a single count. The rearrangement links TRBV14 to TRBJ2-7; D may be TRBD1 (6 bases). Germline V gene data show CDR1 as SGHDN and CDR2 as FVKESK. V dropped 6 bases and J dropped 0 bases, with 15 bases sitting between them. The CDR3 sequence is 15 residues long. In DNA, the CDR3 is TGTGCCAGCAGTCCCGGACAGATTAGCTCCTACGAGCAGTACTTC. Translation gives CASSPGQISSYEQYF. Full variable domain (missing parts from reference TRBV14 and TRBJ2-7): EAGVTQFPSHSVIEKGQTVTLRCDPISGHDNLYWYRRVMGKEIKFLLHFVKESKQDESGMPNNRFLAERTGGTYSTLKVQPAELEDSGVYFCASSPGQISSYEQYFGPGTRLTVT.

The genes are TRBV7-2 and TRBJ2-6, with a weak D call TRBD2 (5 bases). This CDR3 has 16 residues. Germline-derived CDR1 and CDR2 are SGHTA and FQGNSA. Trimming took 0 bases from V and 3 from J, leaving 9 bases between them. DNA for the CDR3: TGTGCCAGCAGCTTAGCCGGGAATTTTGGGGCCAACGTCCTGACTTTC. This codes for CASSLAGNFGANVLTF.

The chain recombines TRBV9 with TRBJ1-2; D gene ambiguous. The CDR3 contains 14 residues. CDR1 and CDR2 from the germline V gene are SGDLS and YYNGEE. Between the trimmed V and J ends, which lost 3 bases and 3 bases, there was a span of 12 bases. CDR3 in amino acids: CASSETPEDYGYTF. DNA for the CDR3: TGTGCCAGCAGCGAGACCCCGGAGGACTATGGCTACACCTTC.

Of note for this clone: Other DNA sequences in the same sample also yield this CDR3. The J gene is TRBJ2-2, the V gene TRBV4-2; 7 nucleotides line up with TRBD1. Germline CDR1 LGHNA, CDR2 YNFKEQ. This CDR3 contains 13 residues. The V and J ends lost 6 bases and 7 bases, in that order; junction bases with no gene match: 5. This chain's CDR3 is CASRFDRDGELFF. In DNA, the CDR3 is TGTGCCAGCAGGTTCGACAGGGACGGGGAGCTGTTTTTT.

This chain joins TRBV2 and TRBJ2-1, with a possible D match to TRBD2 (6 bases). The CDR3 has 13 amino acids. V was pared by 6 bases and J by 4 bases, with 10 bases between. Germline V gives CDR1 SNHLY, CDR2 FYNNEI. The CDR3 DNA reads as TGTGCCAGCAGGCGGGGCTCGTACAATGAGCAGTTCTTC. Residues: CASRRGSYNEQFF.

The chain uses TRBV10-1 and TRBJ1-2; 7 bases agree with TRBD1. CDR1 is WNHNN, CDR2 SYGVQD, per germline (reference sequence). The length of the CDR3 is 16 residues. Germline trimming cut 0 bases from V and 8 bases from J; bases unmatched to any gene: 12. CDR3 region: CASSESRDSPKWGYTF. CDR3 nucleotide sequence: TGCGCCAGCAGTGAGTCGAGGGACAGCCCGAAGTGGGGCTACACCTTC.

This clone was detected only a few times. The gene calls are TRBV5-1 and TRBJ2-3, with TRBD2 identical over 10 bases. The CDR3 has 15 residues. V lost 4 bases and J lost 4; bases outside the gene matches: 6. Germline V gives CDR1 SGHRS, CDR2 YFSETQ. This CDR3 reads CASSVAGGGADTQYF. The CDR3 nucleotides are TGCGCCAGCAGCGTAGCGGGGGGCGGCGCAGATACGCAGTATTTT.

The V call is TRBV7-9, the J call TRBJ1-1; TRBD1 aligns across 8 bases. V shed 3 bases, J shed 8 bases, and the junction held 8 bases outside the gene matches. Germline V gene data show CDR1 as SEHNR and CDR2 as FQNEAQ (reference sequence). This CDR3 comprises 14 residues. The CDR3 sequence is CASSLEGQVIEAFF. The CDR3 DNA follows: TGTGCCAGCAGCTTGGAGGGACAGGTGATCGAAGCTTTCTTT.

The chain links TRBV18 to TRBJ1-4; TRBD1 aligns across 7 bases. The CDR3 spans 16 residues. The germline gives CDR1 KGHSH, CDR2 LQKENI. V trimming: 5 bases; J trimming: 0 bases; junction bases outside the gene matches: 6. The CDR3 loop reads CASSSLGTATNEKLFF. The CDR3 DNA reads as TGTGCCAGCTCATCTCTTGGGACAGCAACTAATGAAAAACTGTTTTTT.

The chain recombines TRBV5-1 with TRBJ1-6; D ambiguous. Germline assignment: CDR1 SGHRS and CDR2 YFSETQ. The CDR3 contains 16 residues. V was clipped by 4 bases and J by 0 bases, with 11 bases between them. The CDR3 DNA reads as TGCGCCAGCAGCGGCGGGAGTAGCTCCTATAATTCACCCCTCCACTTT. Its protein is CASSGGSSSYNSPLHF.

V usage is TRBV24-1 and J usage is TRBJ1-4; D uncertain. The CDR3 loop spans 15 amino acids. V was clipped by 3 bases and J by 0 bases, with 7 bases between them. Per the germline V gene, CDR1 is KGHDR and CDR2 is SFDVKD. CDR3 protein: CATSDSSATNEKLFF. CDR3 DNA: TGTGCCACCAGTGATAGTTCAGCAACTAATGAAAAACTGTTTTTT.

The chain joins TRBV6-2 or TRBV6-3 to TRBJ1-1; D gene unclear. V lost 4 bases and J 4 bases, leaving 10 bases between the germline ends. This CDR3 is built from 13 residues. Germline V gene sequence: CDR1 MNHEY, CDR2 SVGEGT. CDR3 amino acids: CASSLDLGTEAFF. CDR3 DNA: TGTGCCAGCAGTTTGGACTTAGGCACTGAAGCTTTCTTT.

This sequence joins TRBV2 and TRBJ2-1, with D hard to call. The V gene lost 2 bases and the J gene lost 0 bases, with 11 bases spanning the gap. The germline V gene has CDR1 SNHLY and CDR2 FYNNEI. The CDR3 loop spans 16 amino acids. CDR3 amino acids: CASSETQSSSYNEQFF. The CDR3 DNA reads as TGTGCCAGCAGTGAAACACAATCCAGCTCCTACAATGAGCAGTTCTTC.

This clone has just a few counts. The chain is built from TRBV4-2 and TRBJ2-4, with TRBD2 identical over 7 bases. Trimming removed 1 base from V and 7 bases from J; junction bases left unmatched: 7. CDR1 and CDR2 (germline): LGHNA, YNFKEQ. This CDR3 is 15 amino acids long. DNA of the CDR3: TGTGCCAGCAGCCAAGTTGGGGGGGTAAGCAACATTCAGTACTTC. It is translated as CASSQVGGVSNIQYF.

The rearrangement links TRBV19 to TRBJ1-5; D remains unclear. The CDR3 has 12 residues. Trimming removed 3 bases from V and 5 bases from J, with 5 bases in between. CDR1 and CDR2 (germline): LNHDA, SQIVND (reference sequence). The CDR3: CASSINHQPQHF. DNA of the CDR3: TGTGCCAGTAGTATTAATCATCAGCCCCAGCATTTT.

This sequence joins TRBV5-1 and TRBJ2-7; D is perhaps TRBD2 (6 bases). Between the trimmed V and J ends, which lost 0 bases and 0 bases, there was a span of 10 bases. Germline CDR1 is SGHRS and CDR2 is YFSETQ. The CDR3 sequence is 15 residues long. The CDR3 DNA follows: TGCGCCAGCAGCTTGGCCCGCGGGACCTCCTACGAGCAGTACTTC. Amino acid sequence: CASSLARGTSYEQYF.

The chain recombines TRBV5-5 with TRBJ2-7; 9 bases map to TRBD1. V shed 4 bases and J 3 bases; nucleotides not matched to a gene: 5. Germline lookup yields CDR1 SGHKS and CDR2 YYEKEE (reference sequence). The CDR3 length is 14 residues. The CDR3 region has the DNA TGTGCCAGCAGCCGACCGGGACAGGGCTACGAGCAGTACTTC. Protein: CASSRPGQGYEQYF.

This chain joins TRBV9 and TRBJ2-1; TRBD1 matches 7 bases. Germline V lookup: CDR1 SGDLS, CDR2 YYNGEE. The CDR3 covers 15 residues. The trim removed 4 bases at V and 3 bases at J, leaving 7 bases unmatched. As DNA, the CDR3 is TGTGCCAGCAGCTTCGGACAGGACTTCTACAATGAGCAGTTCTTC. Translation gives CASSFGQDFYNEQFF.

This sequence joins TRBV6-5 and TRBJ2-1, with 9 positions matching TRBD1. The J segment lost 2 bases and the V segment lost 5 bases, leaving 4 bases of the junction unmatched. The germline CDR1 and CDR2 sequences are MNHEY and SVGAGI. The CDR3 has 15 residues. The CDR3 coding sequence is TGTGCCAGCAGTCCTCGGACAGGGGCCTACAATGAGCAGTTCTTC. It specifies CASSPRTGAYNEQFF.

V is TRBV6-2 or TRBV6-3 and J is TRBJ1-5; perhaps TRBD1 as D (6 bases). Trimming removed 2 bases at V and 7 bases at J, with 9 bases between. The CDR3 is made up of 13 amino acids. Per germline, CDR1 MNHEY and CDR2 SVGEGT. CDR3 in amino acids: CASSYVGGQPQHF. In DNA, the CDR3 is TGTGCCAGCAGTTACGTAGGGGGACAGCCCCAGCATTTT.

The chain carries TRBV3-1 (or the pseudogene TRBV3-2) and TRBJ2-3; 11 bases line up with TRBD2. V lost 4 bases and J lost 3; bases outside the gene matches: 6. Germline V gene data show CDR1 as LGHDT and CDR2 as YNNKEL (reference sequence). CDR3 length: 16 amino acids. In DNA form, the CDR3 reads TGTGCCAGCAGCCCCTTAGCGGGGGGGCAGACAGATACGCAGTATTTT. Residues: CASSPLAGGQTDTQYF.

This chain joins TRBV19 and TRBJ1-2; 8 nucleotides align to TRBD1. V lost 4 bases, J lost 8 bases, and 12 bases stayed unmatched. The CDR3 covers 15 residues. The germline V gene encodes CDR1 LNHDA and CDR2 SQIVND (reference sequence). The CDR3 protein is CASSKPGGELGGYTF. The DNA for the CDR3 is TGTGCCAGTAGTAAGCCAGGGGGCGAATTAGGCGGCTACACCTTC.

The chain recombines TRBV29-1 with TRBJ1-1; tentatively, D is TRBD1 (5 bases). V dropped 1 base and J dropped 6 bases, with 12 bases sitting between them. The CDR3 extends over 13 amino acids. In germline, CDR1 is SQVTM, CDR2 ANQGSEA. The CDR3 loop reads CSVEGGGIPEAFF. The CDR3, as DNA: TGCAGCGTTGAAGGGGGGGGAATCCCTGAAGCTTTCTTT.

The V call is TRBV7-6, the J call TRBJ2-5, with 10 bases that match TRBD1. The CDR3 covers 16 residues. Germline CDR1 is SGHVS and CDR2 is FNYEAQ. Trimming at V came to 5 bases and at J to 7 bases, leaving 13 bases not matched to a gene. CDR3 coding DNA: TGTGCCAGCAGCCCCTGGACAGGGGGTGAGGTGGGGACCCAGTACTTC. Amino acids: CASSPWTGGEVGTQYF. The full variable domain, its missing parts supplied by reference TRBV7-6 and TRBJ2-5, is GAGVSQSPRYKVTKRGQDVALRCDPISGHVSLYWYRQALGQGPEFLTYFNYEAQQDKSGLPNDRFSAERPEGSISTLTIQRTEQRDSAMYRCASSPWTGGEVGTQYFGPGTRLLVL.

The gene calls are TRBV4-2 and TRBJ1-1, with D perhaps TRBD1 (6 bases). V lost 1 base and J 3 bases, leaving 15 bases between the germline ends. The CDR3 has 16 residues. The V gene's germline CDR1 is LGHNA and CDR2 YNFKEQ. This CDR3 reads CASSQGTALGDTEAFF. CDR3 nucleotides: TGTGCCAGCAGCCAAGGGACAGCCCTAGGGGACACTGAAGCTTTCTTT.

The chain joins TRBV5-5 to TRBJ1-2; the D is unclear. Germline loops: CDR1 SGHKS, CDR2 YYEKEE (reference sequence). The CDR3 has 16 residues. Trimming stripped 4 bases from V and 2 bases from J, with 18 bases between. The CDR3 nucleotides read TGTGCCAGCAGCCTGGGTCCCGCGACGGGAAACTATGGCTACACCTTC. Translating it yields CASSLGPATGNYGYTF.

The genes are TRBV5-1 and TRBJ2-2; D is unclear. Germline CDR1 reads SGHRS; CDR2 reads YFSETQ. Trimming pared 2 bases from V and 7 bases from J, leaving 15 bases between. The CDR3 spans 15 residues. CDR3 DNA sequence: TGCGCCAGCAGCTTATCGACCGAGGTGGGCGGGGAGCTGTTTTTT. Translated: CASSLSTEVGGELFF.

Notes on this clone: Other DNA sequences in the sample encode the same CDR3. The rearrangement joins TRBV5-1 to TRBJ1-1; 9 bases agree with TRBD1. The CDR3 extends over 14 amino acids. The V and J ends lost 4 bases and 5 bases, in that order; junction bases with no gene match: 6. The V gene's germline CDR1 is SGHRS and CDR2 YFSETQ. CDR3 DNA: TGCGCCAGCAGCCCGGGACAGGGAGGGACTGAAGCTTTCTTT. Translation gives CASSPGQGGTEAFF.